The clone carrying this T cell receptor (beta chain) showed up many times. Its antigen is currently unknown. TCRdb re-called the reads with MiXCR, one entry per CDR3 protein. The sample holds over 10,000 distinct CDR3 sequences; under 30% are singletons and the top ten take 2% to 2.5%. These data originate in a study of liver allograft versus peripheral blood T cells. As for the study in general: The authors compared T cell receptor repertoires in transplanted livers with those in the peripheral blood of recipients.

In germline, CDR1 is MNHEY, CDR2 SVGAGI. This CDR3 is 16 amino acids long. V lost 6 bases to trimming and J lost 4 bases; unmatched junction nucleotides: 10. Whole-study results and caveats: Peripheral blood reportedly held T cell receptor repertoires that differed from those inside liver allografts.

V gene TRBV6-5 combines with J gene TRBJ1-2; 11 bases fit TRBD1. This receptor was obtained from a human patient who had a liver transplant. These T cells may partly come from the graft donor. CDR3 residues: CASRAGGQGAVYGYTF. In nucleotides, the CDR3 is TGTGCCAGCAGAGCCGGCGGACAGGGGGCGGTCTATGGCTACACCTTC.